Detailed here is one TCR beta chain. The antigen is unknown. Assay used: immunoSEQ multiplex PCR; TCRdb lists only in-frame clones, some missing. This table holds 25,000 or so clones, 76% found once. The CDR3 loop spans 16 amino acids. With 0 bases clipped from V and 3 bases from J, the junction kept 5 bases outside the gene matches. The germline gives CDR1 KGHSH, CDR2 LQKENI. This entry comes from a study of CD4 T cells in relation to SARS-CoV-2 and coronaviruses. Study-wide context: After nine to eleven days of antigen culture, PBMC TCR beta CDR3s were sequenced.

The unexposed donors gave CD4+ T cells in about 2011-2019, prior to COVID-19. The cells were cultured for 10 days before CD4+ T cells were isolated. This rearrangement joins TRBV18 to TRBJ2-3, with 8 positions matching TRBD2. The sequence was obtained from a human donor in good health. Specimen: CD4+ T cells from PBMCs, cultured in vitro. In DNA form, the CDR3 reads TGTGCCAGCTCACCACCGTCGGGACTAGGGACAGATACGCAGTATTTT. It encodes CASSPPSGLGTDTQYF.